Each of the 12 T cell receptor beta chains below was sequenced from the same sample in a study of blood T cell repertoires in COVID-19. TCRdb keeps only in-frame clones here, not all; method: immunoSEQ multiplex PCR. The profile shows hundreds of thousands of clones, approximately 91% of them singletons. The sequenced sample consisted of PBMCs or T cells enriched from blood (not recorded which). The receptors were sampled from a woman aged 18-29 years who had been exposed to COVID-19.

This chain uses TRBV28 with TRBJ2-1; D is perhaps TRBD2 (6 bases). Germline CDR1 MDHEN, CDR2 SYDVKM. The CDR3 totals 16 residues. The V end lost 4 bases, the J end lost 0 bases, and 13 bases lay between the germline ends. In DNA, the CDR3 is TGTGCCAGCAGTTCCCCGGGGGATAGCTCCTACAATGAGCAGTTCTTC. Its translation: CASSSPGDSSYNEQFF.

V gene TRBV5-1 combines with J gene TRBJ2-1; 13 nucleotides align to TRBD2. The length of the CDR3 is 16 residues. With 2 bases clipped from V and 8 bases from J, the junction kept 7 bases outside the gene matches. The germline V gene encodes CDR1 SGHRS and CDR2 YFSETQ. CDR3 coding DNA: TGCGCCAGCAGCTTAACTAGCGGGGGGGCTTTCCATGAGCAGTTCTTC. Translated: CASSLTSGGAFHEQFF.

The chain links TRBV12-5 to TRBJ1-1; 7 bases are shared with TRBD1. The CDR3 contains 16 residues. J gave up 1 base and V 1 base, and 6 bases lay outside the gene matches. Germline V lookup: CDR1 LGHNT, CDR2 FRNRAP. Written as DNA, the CDR3 is TGTGCTAGTGGTTTGGGGGCACAGGGGACGAACACTGAAGCTTTCTTT. It yields the protein CASGLGAQGTNTEAFF. Supplemented by reference TRBV12-5 and TRBJ1-1, the full variable domain reads DARVTQTPRHKVTEMGQEVTMRCQPILGHNTVFWYRQTMMQGLELLAYFRNRAPLDDSGMPKDRFSAEMPDATLATLKIQPSEPRDSAVYFCASGLGAQGTNTEAFFGQGTRLTVV.

V and J are TRBV19 and TRBJ1-4; 7 positions agree with TRBD1. The CDR3 is made up of 13 amino acids. Germline V gene sequence: CDR1 LNHDA, CDR2 SQIVND (reference sequence). V shed 7 bases and J 5 bases; nucleotides not matched to a gene: 4. Here the CDR3 reads CASKGTVNEKLFF. DNA of the CDR3: TGTGCCAGTAAAGGGACAGTCAATGAAAAACTGTTTTTT.

The chain is built from TRBV9 and TRBJ2-3; TRBD2 matches at 8 bases. This CDR3 contains 16 residues. Germline lookup yields CDR1 SGDLS and CDR2 YYNGEE. Germline trimming cut 3 bases from V and 2 bases from J; bases unmatched to any gene: 8. The DNA of the CDR3 is TGTGCCAGCAGCGAGGGCGGGGGGACATACACAGATACGCAGTATTTT. Translating it yields CASSEGGGTYTDTQYF.

The CDR3 loop reads CASSLGGGQGTNYGYTF. CDR3 nucleotides: TGTGCCAGCAGCTTAGGTGGTGGTCAGGGGACAAACTATGGCTACACCTTC. The rearrangement joins TRBV7-9 to TRBJ1-2; D might be TRBD1 (6 bases). The germline V gene encodes CDR1 SEHNR and CDR2 FQNEAQ (reference sequence). The CDR3 length is 17 residues. Deletions cut 1 base from V and 2 bases from J, with 17 bases between. Complete variable domain (other parts from reference TRBV7-9 and TRBJ1-2): DTGVSQNPRHKITKRGQNVTFRCDPISEHNRLYWYRQTLGQGPEFLTYFQNEAQLEKSRLLSDRFSAERPKGSFSTLEIQRTEQGDSAMYLCASSLGGGQGTNYGYTFGSGTRLTVV.

This sequence joins TRBV28 and TRBJ2-1; TRBD1 aligns across 8 bases. The CDR3 is 17 amino acids. Germline loops: CDR1 MDHEN, CDR2 SYDVKM. Trimming cost V 2 bases and J 0 bases; bases outside gene matches: 6. The CDR3 DNA reads TGTGCCAGCAGTTTAGAGACAGGGGCGAGCTCCTACAATGAGCAGTTCTTC. It translates to CASSLETGASSYNEQFF.

This sequence joins TRBV15 and TRBJ2-1; 8 bases map to TRBD2. Unmatched junction bases numbered 9, after V lost 7 bases and J lost 7 bases. The CDR3 runs to 14 residues. CDR1 is LNHNV and CDR2 is YYDKDF in the germline V gene (reference sequence). CDR3 in amino acids: CATNERGPMNEQFF. As DNA, the CDR3 is TGTGCCACCAACGAGCGGGGGCCGATGAATGAGCAGTTCTTC.

V and J are TRBV7-2 and TRBJ2-1, with 11 bases fitting TRBD1. V lost 5 bases to trimming and J lost 7 bases; unmatched junction nucleotides: 10. Germline V CDR1 and CDR2: SGHTA, FQGNSA. CDR3 length equals 16 residues. The DNA for the CDR3 is TGTGCCAGCAGCCTAACCGGGACAGGGGGATTAAATGAGCAGTTCTTC. Residues: CASSLTGTGGLNEQFF.

V and J are TRBV11-2 and TRBJ1-2, with a possible D match to TRBD1 (5 bases). V dropped 2 bases and J dropped 4 bases, with 11 bases sitting between them. This CDR3 spans 14 amino acids. Per the germline V gene, CDR1 is SGHAT and CDR2 is FQNNGV. The CDR3 sequence is CASSLIQGFYGYTF. The DNA for the CDR3 is TGTGCCAGCAGCTTAATCCAGGGCTTCTATGGCTACACCTTC. Supplemented by reference TRBV11-2 and TRBJ1-2, the full variable domain reads EAGVAQSPRYKIIEKRQSVAFWCNPISGHATLYWYQQILGQGPKLLIQFQNNGVVDDSQLPKDRFSAERLKGVDSTLKIQPAKLEDSAVYLCASSLIQGFYGYTFGSGTRLTVV.

V is TRBV3-1 (or the pseudogene TRBV3-2) and J is TRBJ1-2, with TRBD1 identical over 9 bases. The CDR3 has 14 amino acids. CDR1 and CDR2 (germline): LGHDT, YNNKEL (reference sequence). V shed 8 bases and J 8 bases; nucleotides not matched to a gene: 12. CDR3 sequence reads: CASASGTGFGGYTF. CDR3 nucleotide sequence: TGTGCCAGCGCTTCCGGGACAGGGTTTGGAGGCTACACCTTC.

The chain joins TRBV5-4 to TRBJ2-6, with 7 bases matching TRBD1. The CDR3 runs to 18 residues. The V gene end was trimmed by 4 bases and the J gene end by 0 bases; junction bases not matched to a gene: 10. Looked up from germline, CDR1 is SGHNT and CDR2 is YYREEE (reference sequence). This CDR3 is CASSKDRASISGANVLTF. The CDR3, as DNA: TGTGCCAGCAGCAAAGACAGGGCCTCTATCTCTGGGGCCAACGTCCTGACTTTC.